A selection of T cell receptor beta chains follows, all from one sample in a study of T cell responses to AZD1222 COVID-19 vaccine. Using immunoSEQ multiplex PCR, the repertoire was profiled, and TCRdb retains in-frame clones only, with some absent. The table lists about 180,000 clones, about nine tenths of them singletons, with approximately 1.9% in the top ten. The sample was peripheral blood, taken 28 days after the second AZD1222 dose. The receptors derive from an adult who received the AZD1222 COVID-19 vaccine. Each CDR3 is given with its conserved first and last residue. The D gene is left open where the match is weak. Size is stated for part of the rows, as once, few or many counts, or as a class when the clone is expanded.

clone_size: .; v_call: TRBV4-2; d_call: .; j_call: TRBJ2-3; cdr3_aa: CASSQERLPRSDTQYF; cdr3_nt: TGTGCCAGCAGCCAAGAACGACTCCCCCGGTCAGATACGCAGTATTTT
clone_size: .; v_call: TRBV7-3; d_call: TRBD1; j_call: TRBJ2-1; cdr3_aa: CASSLAGTGTYNEQFF; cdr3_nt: TGTGCCAGCAGCCTCGCCGGGACAGGGACCTACAATGAGCAGTTCTTC
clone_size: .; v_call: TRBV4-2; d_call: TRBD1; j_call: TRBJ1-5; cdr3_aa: CASSQDLKGAHQPQHF; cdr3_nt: TGTGCCAGCAGCCAAGATCTAAAGGGGGCCCATCAGCCCCAGCATTTT
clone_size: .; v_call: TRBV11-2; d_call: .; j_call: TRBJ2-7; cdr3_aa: CASSPLSRRTGLPYEQYF; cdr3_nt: TGTGCCAGCAGCCCCCTTAGTAGGCGGACGGGCCTGCCCTACGAGCAGTACTTC
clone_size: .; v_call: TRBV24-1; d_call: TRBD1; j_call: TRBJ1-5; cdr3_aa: CATSDPDLPQGADQPQHF; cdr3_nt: TGTGCCACCAGTGATCCTGACCTCCCACAGGGGGCCGATCAGCCCCAGCATTTT
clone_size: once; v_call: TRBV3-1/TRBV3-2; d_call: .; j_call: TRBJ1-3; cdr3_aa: CASSFLMGGSTIYF; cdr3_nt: TGTGCCAGCAGCTTTCTTATGGGGGGGAGCACCATATATTTT
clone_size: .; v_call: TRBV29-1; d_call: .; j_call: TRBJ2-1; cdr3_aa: CSVQGMDEQFF; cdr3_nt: TGCAGCGTTCAGGGCATGGATGAGCAGTTCTTC
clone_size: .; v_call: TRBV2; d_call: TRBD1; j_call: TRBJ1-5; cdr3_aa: CASRGQLNQPQHF; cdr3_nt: TGTGCCAGCAGGGGACAGCTCAATCAGCCCCAGCATTTT
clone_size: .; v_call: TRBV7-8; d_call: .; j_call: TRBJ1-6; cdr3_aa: CASSLSAGDNSPLHF; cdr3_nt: TGTGCCAGCAGCCTCTCGGCAGGGGATAATTCACCCCTCCACTTT
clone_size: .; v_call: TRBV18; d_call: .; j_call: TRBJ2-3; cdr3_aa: CASTEGRGTDTQYF; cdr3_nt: TGTGCCAGCACCGAAGGCAGGGGCACAGATACGCAGTATTTT
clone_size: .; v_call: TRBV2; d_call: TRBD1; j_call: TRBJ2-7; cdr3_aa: CASRPGQRAYEQYF; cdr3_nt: TGTGCCAGCAGGCCGGGACAGAGAGCCTACGAGCAGTACTTC
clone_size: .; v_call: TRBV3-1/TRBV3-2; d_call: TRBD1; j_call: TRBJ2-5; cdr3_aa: CASSPGQGAWVETQYF; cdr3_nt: TGTGCCAGCAGCCCCGGACAGGGGGCGTGGGTAGAGACCCAGTACTTC